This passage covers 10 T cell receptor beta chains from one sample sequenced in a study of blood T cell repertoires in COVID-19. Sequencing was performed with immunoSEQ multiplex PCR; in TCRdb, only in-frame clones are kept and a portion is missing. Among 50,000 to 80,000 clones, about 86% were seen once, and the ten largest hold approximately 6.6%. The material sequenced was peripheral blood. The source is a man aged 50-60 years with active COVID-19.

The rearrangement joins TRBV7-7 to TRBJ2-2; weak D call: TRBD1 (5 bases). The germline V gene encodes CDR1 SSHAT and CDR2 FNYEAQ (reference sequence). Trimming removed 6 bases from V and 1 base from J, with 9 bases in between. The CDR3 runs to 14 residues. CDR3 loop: CASRSTGNTGELFF. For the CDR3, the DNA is TGTGCCAGCAGATCAACAGGGAACACCGGGGAGCTGTTTTTT.

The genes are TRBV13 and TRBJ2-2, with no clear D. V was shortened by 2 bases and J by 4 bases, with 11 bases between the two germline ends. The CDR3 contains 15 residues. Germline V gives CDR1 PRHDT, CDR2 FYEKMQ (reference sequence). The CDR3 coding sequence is TGTGCCAGCAGCTTACATAGAACTATCACCGGGGAGCTGTTTTTT. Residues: CASSLHRTITGELFF.

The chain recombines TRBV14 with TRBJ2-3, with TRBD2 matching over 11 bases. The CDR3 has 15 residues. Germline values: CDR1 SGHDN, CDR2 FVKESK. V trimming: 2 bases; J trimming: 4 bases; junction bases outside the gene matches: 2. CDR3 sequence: CASSQLAGGADTQYF. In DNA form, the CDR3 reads TGTGCCAGCAGCCAACTAGCGGGAGGCGCAGATACGCAGTATTTT.

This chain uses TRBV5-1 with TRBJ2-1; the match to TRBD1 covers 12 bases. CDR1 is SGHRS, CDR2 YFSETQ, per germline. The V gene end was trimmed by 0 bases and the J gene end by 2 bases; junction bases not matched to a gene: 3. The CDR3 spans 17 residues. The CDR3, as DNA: TGCGCCAGCAGCTTGGAGGGGACAGGGGGCACCTACAATGAGCAGTTCTTC. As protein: CASSLEGTGGTYNEQFF.

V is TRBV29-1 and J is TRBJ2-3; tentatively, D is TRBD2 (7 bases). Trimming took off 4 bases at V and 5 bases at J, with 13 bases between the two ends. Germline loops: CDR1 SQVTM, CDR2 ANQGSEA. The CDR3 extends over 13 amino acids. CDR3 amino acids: CSVVEGGLDTQYF. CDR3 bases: TGCAGCGTTGTTGAGGGGGGGCTAGATACGCAGTATTTT.

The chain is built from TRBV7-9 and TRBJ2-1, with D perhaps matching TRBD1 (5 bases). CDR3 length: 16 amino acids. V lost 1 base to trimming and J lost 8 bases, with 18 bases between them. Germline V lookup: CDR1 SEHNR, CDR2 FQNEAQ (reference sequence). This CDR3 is CASSLEGQGLKDEQFF. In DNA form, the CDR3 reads TGTGCCAGCAGCTTAGAGGGTCAGGGCCTGAAGGATGAGCAGTTCTTC.

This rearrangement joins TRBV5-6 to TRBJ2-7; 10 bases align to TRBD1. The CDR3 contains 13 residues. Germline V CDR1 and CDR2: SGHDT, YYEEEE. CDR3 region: CASSLDRGYEQYV. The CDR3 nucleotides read TGTGCCAGCAGTTTGGACAGGGGGTACGAGCAGTACGTC.

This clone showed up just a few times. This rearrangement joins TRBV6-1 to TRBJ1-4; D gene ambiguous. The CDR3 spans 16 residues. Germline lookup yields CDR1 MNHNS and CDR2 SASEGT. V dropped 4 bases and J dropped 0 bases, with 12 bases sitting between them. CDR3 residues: CASSVGLVATNEKLFF. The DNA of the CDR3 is TGTGCCAGCAGTGTGGGCTTAGTTGCAACTAATGAAAAACTGTTTTTT.

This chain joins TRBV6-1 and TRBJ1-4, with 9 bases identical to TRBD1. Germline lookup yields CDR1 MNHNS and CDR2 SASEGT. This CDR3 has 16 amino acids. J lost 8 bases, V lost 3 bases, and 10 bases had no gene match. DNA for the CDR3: TGTGCCAGCAGTGAGCAATCTACAGGGGGCGGGGAAAAACTGTTTTTT. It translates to CASSEQSTGGGEKLFF.

As DNA, the CDR3 is TGTGCCAGCAGCGCGCGGGACAGCAACACCGGGGAGCTGTTTTTT. Amino acid sequence: CASSARDSNTGELFF. The genes are TRBV9 and TRBJ2-2, with D perhaps matching TRBD1 (7 bases). The CDR3 length is 15 residues. Trimming took off 3 bases at V and 2 bases at J, with 11 bases between the two ends. Germline lookup yields CDR1 SGDLS and CDR2 YYNGEE.